Listed below are T cell receptor beta chains from one sample, sequenced in a study of PD-1 blockade in mismatch repair-deficient tumors. Generated by immunoSEQ multiplex PCR, the TCRdb table keeps only in-frame clones and is missing some. The sample comprises 35,000 to 40,000 clones, about 76% of which are singletons, and approximately 24% rests with the top ten. This specimen was peripheral blood, taken 4 weeks after starting pembrolizumab. Receptor source: an adult with mismatch repair-deficient cancer. Both conserved end residues are part of each CDR3. D genes are given only for firm matches. Only part of the rows carry a size: once, few, many, or a class if the clone is expanded.

clone size	D gene	V gene	J gene	CDR3 protein	CDR3 DNA
.	TRBD1	TRBV27	TRBJ1-2	CASSPDRVRSYTF	TGTGCCAGCAGCCCGGACAGGGTTCGGAGCTACACCTTC
.	TRBD1	TRBV5-1	TRBJ2-2	CASNPRTGDTGELFF	TGCGCCAGCAATCCCCGAACAGGGGACACCGGGGAGCTGTTTTTT
.	.	TRBV23-1	TRBJ2-5	CASSLHVLPLGETQYF	TGCGCCAGCAGTCTACATGTACTCCCCTTGGGAGAGACCCAGTACTTC
.	TRBD2	TRBV7-9	TRBJ2-7	CASSPTLRESPFDAMYF	TGTGCCAGCAGCCCTACTTTGCGGGAGAGTCCTTTTGACGCGATGTACTTC
many	.	TRBV28	TRBJ2-2	CASSYDSALNTGELFF	TGTGCCAGCAGTTATGACAGCGCCCTTAACACCGGGGAGCTGTTTTTT
.	.	TRBV7-9	TRBJ1-5	CASSTQFNQPQHF	TGTGCCAGCAGCACCCAATTCAATCAGCCCCAGCATTTT
few	.	TRBV29-1	TRBJ2-3	CSVEPRLGQVGGTQYF	TGCAGCGTTGAACCCCGATTAGGTCAGGTTGGAGGTACGCAGTATTTT
few	.	TRBV7-9	TRBJ1-5	CASSLSGDQPQHF	TGTGCCAGCAGCTTATCAGGGGATCAGCCCCAGCATTTT
.	.	TRBV10-2	TRBJ2-3	CASSEVSTHTQYF	TGCGCCAGCAGTGAGGTCAGCACACATACGCAGTATTTT
.	TRBD1	TRBV11-2	TRBJ2-5	CASSRTGEETQYF	TGTGCCAGCAGCCGGACAGGGGAAGAGACCCAGTACTTC
.	.	TRBV23-1	TRBJ2-2	CASSTTGPRTGELFF	TGCGCCAGCAGTACAACAGGCCCGAGAACCGGGGAGCTGTTTTTT
.	.	TRBV2	TRBJ2-4	CASSLLTEIQYF	TGTGCCAGCAGCCTTTTGACGGAAATTCAGTACTTC
.	.	TRBV6-5	TRBJ2-7	CASRGVGREDSYF	TGTGCCAGCAGGGGGGTGGGCCGGGAGGACAGTTACTTC
.	.	TRBV6-1	TRBJ2-7	CASSEGEGAKQYF	TGTGCCAGCAGTGAGGGGGAAGGGGCCAAGCAGTACTTC
.	.	TRBV7-2	TRBJ2-4	CASMRPGAQNIQYF	TGTGCCAGCATGAGGCCCGGAGCCCAAAACATTCAGTACTTC
.	.	TRBV19	TRBJ2-7	CASSRDNYEQYF	TGTGCCAGTAGCCGGGACAACTACGAGCAGTACTTC
.	TRBD1	TRBV6-1	TRBJ1-2	CASRDRGYYGYTF	TGTGCCAGCCGGGACAGGGGTTACTATGGCTACACCTTC
.	.	TRBV10-2	TRBJ2-1	CASSPTSPEYNEQFF	TGCGCCAGCAGTCCCACTAGCCCCGAATACAATGAGCAGTTCTTC
.	.	TRBV30	TRBJ1-2	CAWSDSPLYYGYTF	TGTGCCTGGAGCGACAGTCCTCTATACTATGGCTACACCTTC
few	TRBD1	TRBV6-5	TRBJ1-5	CASRLGTGESQPQHF	TGTGCCAGCAGGCTCGGGACAGGGGAAAGTCAGCCCCAGCATTTT
once	.	TRBV4-3	TRBJ2-1	CASSPKGPFEAYNEQFF	TGCGCCAGCAGCCCTAAAGGGCCCTTTGAGGCCTACAATGAGCAGTTCTTC
.	TRBD2	TRBV29-1	TRBJ2-3	CSVQTSGRTDTQYF	TGCAGCGTGCAGACTAGCGGGAGGACAGATACGCAGTATTTT
.	.	TRBV29-1	TRBJ1-1	CSVGTGASTEAFF	TGCAGCGTCGGCACCGGGGCGAGCACTGAAGCTTTCTTT
medium-sized	TRBD1	TRBV2	TRBJ2-7	CASRGQGGGEQYF	TGTGCCAGCAGGGGACAGGGTGGTGGCGAGCAGTACTTC
once	TRBD2	TRBV6-5	TRBJ2-3	CASSPTSGSSDTQYF	TGTGCCAGCAGTCCGACTAGCGGGAGCTCAGATACGCAGTATTTT
once	TRBD2	TRBV28	TRBJ2-1	CATKSGLAGGSYNEQFF	TGTGCCACCAAGTCAGGACTAGCGGGAGGATCATACAATGAGCAGTTCTTC
few	TRBD2	TRBV14	TRBJ2-1	CASSQWERGEQFF	TGTGCCAGCAGCCAATGGGAGCGGGGTGAGCAGTTCTTC
.	.	TRBV9	TRBJ1-3	CASSQEVRGAGNTIYF	TGTGCCAGCAGCCAAGAGGTCAGGGGAGCTGGAAACACCATATATTTT
few	.	TRBV4-1	TRBJ2-5	CASSQETFFSRETQYF	TGCGCCAGCAGCCAAGAAACTTTTTTCAGTAGGGAGACCCAGTACTTC
.	.	TRBV5-6	TRBJ1-1	CASSLAVTEAFF	TGTGCCAGCAGCTTGGCTGTTACTGAAGCTTTCTTT
.	.	TRBV10-3	TRBJ2-2	CAIGGAWELFF	TGTGCCATCGGAGGCGCCTGGGAGCTGTTTTTT